Shown below are 32 T cell receptor beta chains from a single sample sequenced in a study of T-cell reconstitution after alpha-beta-depleted transplantation in children. A TCRbeta library incorporating unique molecular identifiers was prepared. TCRdb reprocessed the PCR reads via MiXCR and lists one record per CDR3 protein. Here the sample spans around 90,000 distinct CDR3 sequences, 15% to 17% being singletons. Sequenced here: PBMCs, mostly from graft donor cells, sampled 180 days after TCRalphabeta/CD19-depleted stem cell transplant. The source of these receptors is a male patient under 10 years old who had a stem cell transplant for acute lymphoblastic leukemia, so the T cells may come from the graft donor.

This chain joins TRBV6-1 and TRBJ1-2, with no clear D. The CDR3 is made up of 12 amino acids. Germline V CDR1 and CDR2: MNHNS, SASEGT. Trimming took off 5 bases at V and 6 bases at J, with 10 bases between the two ends. The CDR3 sequence: CASSSPTNGYTF. The CDR3 region has the DNA TGTGCCAGCAGTTCGCCTACAAATGGCTACACCTTC.

The CDR3 reads CASSLNTGEGDEKLFF. The CDR3 DNA is TGTGCCAGCAGCCTTAATACAGGGGAAGGGGATGAAAAACTGTTTTTT. This chain connects TRBV6-1 to TRBJ1-4, with TRBD1 matching 7 bases. Per germline, CDR1 MNHNS and CDR2 SASEGT. This CDR3 has 16 amino acids. J lost 6 bases, V lost 6 bases, and 13 bases had no gene match.

This clonotype was counted between two and nine times. The chain is built from TRBV4-1 and TRBJ2-2, with 8 bases that match TRBD2. V lost 0 bases and J lost 1; bases outside the gene matches: 4. Germline CDR1 MGHRA, CDR2 YSYEKL. This CDR3 comprises 17 residues. The CDR3 loop reads CASSQEWLAGNTGELFF. The CDR3 DNA sequence: TGCGCCAGCAGCCAAGAATGGCTAGCGGGGAACACCGGGGAGCTGTTTTTT.

This clonotype turned up a few times. The rearrangement joins TRBV20-1 to TRBJ1-1; D gene ambiguous. V shed 0 bases and J shed 0 bases, with 8 bases lying between them. Germline V gene sequence: CDR1 DFQATT, CDR2 SNEGSKA (reference sequence). The CDR3 totals 14 residues. The CDR3 sequence is CSARDALLNTEAFF. The CDR3 nucleotides read TGCAGTGCTAGAGATGCGCTGTTGAACACTGAAGCTTTCTTT.

The chain combines TRBV6-2 or TRBV6-3 with TRBJ2-1, with D uncertain. V was cut by 6 bases and J by 3 bases, with 12 bases left in between. This CDR3 is built from 14 residues. CDR1 and CDR2 from the germline V gene are MNHEY and SVGEGT. DNA for the CDR3: TGTGCCAGCAGCCCTGTCTCCCACTACAATGAGCAGTTCTTC. Its protein is CASSPVSHYNEQFF.

The chain's CDR3 is CASSPGTSHYNEQFF. For the CDR3, the DNA is TGCGCCAGCAGCCCCGGGACTAGCCACTACAATGAGCAGTTCTTC. The J gene is TRBJ2-1, the V gene TRBV4-3; 9 positions agree with TRBD2. Germline lookup yields CDR1 LGHNA and CDR2 YSLEER. Trimming removed 4 bases from V and 3 bases from J; junction bases left unmatched: 4. CDR3 length: 15 amino acids.

This clonotype appeared a few times. The chain employs TRBV7-9 and TRBJ2-1; TRBD2 matches at 9 bases. The V and J ends lost 4 bases and 0 bases, in that order; junction bases with no gene match: 7. The CDR3 covers 17 residues. In germline, CDR1 is SEHNR, CDR2 FQNEAQ (reference sequence). The CDR3 nucleotides read TGTGCCAGCAGCTCTGCCGGGACTAGCCGCTCCTACAATGAGCAGTTCTTC. This translates into CASSSAGTSRSYNEQFF.

The table lists this clonotype with many counts. The rearrangement links TRBV20-1 to TRBJ2-1, with 12 bases fitting TRBD2. J was trimmed by 5 bases and V by 5 bases; bases with no gene match: 4. Germline lookup yields CDR1 DFQATT and CDR2 SNEGSKA (reference sequence). This CDR3 comprises 14 residues. The CDR3 reads CSARLAGVDNEQFF. The CDR3 nucleotides read TGCAGTGCTCGACTAGCGGGAGTCGACAATGAGCAGTTCTTC.

As regards this clonotype: One end of the junction is discordant with germline, which a read error may explain. The gene calls are TRBV5-6 and TRBJ1-2, with D unclear. The CDR3 is made up of 13 amino acids. From germline, CDR1 is SGHDT and CDR2 YYEEEE. CDR3 sequence: CVSRYPFNNGYTF. CDR3 nucleotide sequence: TGTGTCAGCCGTTACCCCTTTAACAATGGCTACACCTTC.

The chain couples TRBV5-1 to TRBJ1-1; a possible D gene is TRBD1 (6 bases). This CDR3 has 15 residues. Trimming removed 0 bases from V and 0 bases from J, with 9 bases in between. The V gene's germline CDR1 is SGHRS and CDR2 YFSETQ. The CDR3 here is CASSLGWGLNTEAFF. The CDR3 coding sequence is TGCGCCAGCAGCTTGGGGTGGGGGCTGAACACTGAAGCTTTCTTT.

This chain joins TRBV12-3 or TRBV12-4 and TRBJ2-7; D is possibly TRBD2 (5 bases). The CDR3 length is 13 residues. Trimming shortened V by 3 bases and J by 5 bases, and 11 bases separated the two germline ends. In DNA, the CDR3 is TGTGCCAGCAGTTTGGGCCCGAGGGACGAGCAGTACTTC. Translation: CASSLGPRDEQYF.

J is TRBJ2-1 and V is TRBV12-3 or TRBV12-4; D is ambiguous. V was clipped by 3 bases and J by 0 bases, with 12 bases between them. The CDR3 spans 16 residues. CDR3: CASSFGGISSYNEQFF. CDR3 DNA: TGTGCCAGCAGTTTTGGCGGCATTAGCTCCTACAATGAGCAGTTCTTC.

V and J are TRBV20-1 and TRBJ1-1, with D perhaps TRBD1 (6 bases). Between the trimmed V and J ends, which lost 0 bases and 6 bases, there was a span of 14 bases. Germline V gene lookup returns CDR1 DFQATT and CDR2 SNEGSKA (reference sequence). This CDR3 has 14 amino acids. The CDR3 protein is CSARDLRGLSEAFF. DNA for the CDR3: TGCAGTGCTAGAGACCTACGGGGGCTGTCTGAAGCTTTCTTT.

This clonotype was seen at least ten times. The chain links TRBV5-5 to TRBJ1-5; tentative D call: TRBD1 (6 bases). The V gene lost 0 bases and the J gene lost 7 bases, with 11 bases spanning the gap. CDR3 length: 14 residues. Per germline, CDR1 SGHKS and CDR2 YYEKEE (reference sequence). The CDR3 DNA sequence: TGTGCCAGCAGCTTGGAACAGGGCGGACAGCCCCAGCATTTT. This gives the protein CASSLEQGGQPQHF.

This clonotype was picked up a small number of times. The rearrangement uses TRBV6-6 and TRBJ1-2; 7 nucleotides match TRBD1. Germline trimming cut 11 bases from V and 4 bases from J; bases unmatched to any gene: 10. The CDR3 totals 13 residues. Germline V gene lookup returns CDR1 MNHNY and CDR2 SVGAGI (reference sequence). CDR3: CAHRGSITYGYTF. CDR3 nucleotides: TGTGCCCACAGGGGCAGTATCACCTATGGCTACACCTTC.

The sample holds a few counts of this clonotype. CDR3 bases: TGTGCCAGCAGCCCCAGGGCAGTTAGCTCCTACGAGCAGTACTTC. Its translation is CASSPRAVSSYEQYF. The V and J genes are TRBV9 and TRBJ2-7, with D maybe TRBD1 (5 bases). V was cut by 4 bases and J by 0 bases, with 14 bases left in between. Germline values: CDR1 SGDLS, CDR2 YYNGEE. This CDR3 has 15 amino acids.

This clonotype has a count of ten or more. The chain recombines TRBV24-1 with TRBJ1-5, with 10 bases aligning to TRBD1. Looked up from germline, CDR1 is KGHDR and CDR2 is SFDVKD. V shed 5 bases, J shed 8 bases, and the junction held 5 bases outside the gene matches. The CDR3 spans 14 residues. The CDR3 spells CATSGTGTGEPQHF. The DNA for the CDR3 is TGTGCCACCAGTGGGACCGGGACAGGGGAGCCCCAGCATTTT.

This sequence joins TRBV20-1 and TRBJ1-1, with TRBD1 as a possible D gene (5 bases). CDR1 and CDR2 from the germline V gene are DFQATT and SNEGSKA (reference sequence). V was trimmed by 6 bases and J by 0 bases, leaving 14 bases between them. This CDR3 is 14 amino acids long. The CDR3 loop reads CSAGGRSVNTEAFF. The CDR3 DNA sequence: TGCAGTGCGGGGGGACGGTCAGTGAACACTGAAGCTTTCTTT.

This clonotype was seen more than once but under ten times. The chain links TRBV5-1 to TRBJ2-2; tentatively, D is TRBD2 (5 bases). The V and J ends lost 4 bases and 5 bases respectively, with 12 bases between them. Germline values: CDR1 SGHRS, CDR2 YFSETQ. CDR3 length: 14 residues. CDR3 amino acids: CASSPLALTGELFF. DNA of the CDR3: TGCGCCAGCAGCCCTCTAGCTCTAACCGGGGAGCTGTTTTTT.

This chain joins TRBV3-1 and TRBJ1-1; D is possibly TRBD1 (5 bases). This CDR3 spans 16 amino acids. V was trimmed by 5 bases and J by 0 bases, leaving 16 bases between them. Germline CDR1 is LGHDT and CDR2 is YNNKEL (reference sequence). DNA for the CDR3: TGTGCCAGCAGCGGACGGGAGGGACGGTTGAACACTGAAGCTTTCTTT. Translating gives CASSGREGRLNTEAFF.

This clonotype was observed a handful of times. The V and J genes are TRBV5-6 and TRBJ2-1; D remains ambiguous. V lost 2 bases, J lost 3 bases, and 12 bases lay in between. CDR3 length: 15 residues. Germline lookup yields CDR1 SGHDT and CDR2 YYEEEE. This CDR3 is CASSFSPSNYNEQFF. CDR3 nucleotides: TGTGCCAGCAGCTTTTCGCCATCAAACTACAATGAGCAGTTCTTC.

This clonotype turned up a few times. The rearrangement joins TRBV11-2 to TRBJ1-1; the D is unclear. The ends were cut back, 3 bases at V and 1 base at J, with 3 bases in the middle. The CDR3 runs to 12 residues. Germline V gene lookup returns CDR1 SGHAT and CDR2 FQNNGV. CDR3 in DNA: TGTGCCAGCAGCTTTGGGAACACTGAAGCTTTCTTT. Its protein is CASSFGNTEAFF.

The V gene is TRBV12-3 or TRBV12-4, the J gene TRBJ2-3; the D gene is possibly TRBD2 (7 bases). This CDR3 is built from 15 residues. Trimming took off 4 bases at V and 5 bases at J, with 16 bases between the two ends. The CDR3 is CASSYWGGAQDTQYF. The CDR3 bases are TGTGCCAGCAGTTATTGGGGGGGGGCGCAAGATACGCAGTATTTT.

This clonotype was counted between two and nine times. The chain couples TRBV5-1 to TRBJ1-3; no clear D. Germline lookup yields CDR1 SGHRS and CDR2 YFSETQ. This CDR3 is built from 15 residues. Trimming pared 2 bases from V and 2 bases from J, leaving 11 bases between. The CDR3 loop reads CASSFGPEPGNTIYF. The CDR3 nucleotides read TGCGCCAGCAGCTTTGGCCCAGAACCTGGAAACACCATATATTTT.

This sequence joins TRBV11-3 and TRBJ2-2; D uncertain. The germline V and J ends were trimmed by 5 bases and 0 bases, with 10 bases remaining between them. Germline-derived CDR1 and CDR2 are SGHNT and YENEEA. This CDR3 is 15 amino acids long. CDR3 in DNA: TGTGCCAGCAGCCCCCATCAGTCGAACACCGGGGAGCTGTTTTTT. Translated: CASSPHQSNTGELFF.

The chain employs TRBV6-5 and TRBJ2-5; D could derive from TRBD1 or TRBD2 (5 bases each). V lost 1 base and J 3 bases, leaving 15 bases between the germline ends. This CDR3 is built from 16 residues. Germline V CDR1 and CDR2: MNHEY, SVGAGI. The CDR3 sequence: CASSYFRDPWKETQYF. The CDR3 nucleotides are TGTGCCAGCAGTTACTTTCGGGACCCCTGGAAAGAGACCCAGTACTTC.

This clonotype was counted ten times or more. The rearrangement joins TRBV3-1 to TRBJ2-7; the D is unclear. This CDR3 region has 11 residues. V lost 6 bases and J lost 0, with 3 bases in between. Germline V gives CDR1 LGHDT, CDR2 YNNKEL (reference sequence). Here the CDR3 reads CASSGSYEQYF. CDR3 in DNA: TGTGCCAGCAGTGGCTCCTACGAGCAGTACTTC.

The J gene is TRBJ2-7, the V gene TRBV20-1, with 12 bases aligning to TRBD2. This CDR3 region has 14 residues. CDR1 is DFQATT and CDR2 is SNEGSKA in the germline V gene (reference sequence). With V trimmed by 0 bases and J by 4 bases, 1 base remained unmatched. The CDR3 DNA reads TGCAGTGCTAGAGATCTAGCGGGGGGGTACGAGCAGTACTTC. The encoded protein is CSARDLAGGYEQYF.

This clonotype has a single count. CDR3 residues: CASSVGTFRMDTEAFF. DNA of the CDR3: TGTGCCAGCAGTGTCGGGACGTTTCGGATGGACACTGAAGCTTTCTTT. V is TRBV12-3 or TRBV12-4 and J is TRBJ1-1, with D possibly being TRBD1 (5 bases). The CDR3 is 16 amino acids. Trimming removed 5 bases at V and 3 bases at J, with 19 bases between.

This clonotype has at least ten counts. CDR3 loop: CASSSPSGGRYNEQFF. CDR3 DNA: TGTGCCAGCAGCTCACCTAGCGGGGGCCGCTACAATGAGCAGTTCTTC. The J gene is TRBJ2-1, the V gene TRBV7-2; 10 nucleotides match TRBD2. The CDR3 spans 16 residues. V was clipped by 4 bases and J by 3 bases; unmatched bases: 6. Germline CDR1 reads SGHTA; CDR2 reads FQGNSA.

This clonotype was recorded a few times. The chain recombines TRBV2 with TRBJ2-3; perhaps TRBD1 as D (7 bases). Germline CDR1 SNHLY, CDR2 FYNNEI. V was clipped by 2 bases and J by 3 bases, with 12 bases between them. This CDR3 contains 15 residues. DNA of the CDR3: TGTGCCAGCAGTGAATATGCAGGGGGGACAGATACGCAGTATTTT. This gives the protein CASSEYAGGTDTQYF.

The V gene is TRBV11-2, the J gene TRBJ2-7; TRBD1 might be the D (5 bases). The CDR3 contains 15 residues. CDR1 and CDR2 from the germline V gene are SGHAT and FQNNGV. Trimming removed 5 bases at V and 7 bases at J, with 21 bases between. The CDR3 loop reads CASSPLTGQVWEQYF. The CDR3 coding sequence is TGTGCCAGCAGCCCGCTTACCGGACAAGTTTGGGAGCAGTACTTC. The variable domain in full, completed from reference TRBV11-2 and TRBJ2-7, reads EAGVAQSPRYKIIEKRQSVAFWCNPISGHATLYWYQQILGQGPKLLIQFQNNGVVDDSQLPKDRFSAERLKGVDSTLKIQPAKLEDSAVYLCASSPLTGQVWEQYFGPGTRLTVT.